This TCR beta chain was sequenced during a study of shared clonotypes between healthy human individuals. Deep was the level at which the assay was run. Tens of thousands of T cell genomes, or approximately 290 ng DNA, went into replicate PCRs of unsorted PBMC. TCRdb keeps only in-frame clones here, not all; method: immunoSEQ multiplex PCR. Among a few hundred thousand clones listed, roughly 79% were seen once. V shed 0 bases and J shed 6 bases, with 6 bases lying between them. Germline V gene data show CDR1 as ENHRY and CDR2 as SYGVKD. This CDR3 contains 13 residues. This clone was counted once. Sequencing input: PBMCs. The rearrangement links TRBV10-3 to TRBJ1-5, with a tentative D call TRBD1 (5 bases). This TCR came from a woman in her thirties or forties in good health. Some clones in this sample may be carry-over from other donors' samples. The CDR3 sequence is CAISESGVQPQHF. The CDR3 DNA follows: TGTGCCATCAGTGAGTCAGGGGTTCAGCCCCAGCATTTT.